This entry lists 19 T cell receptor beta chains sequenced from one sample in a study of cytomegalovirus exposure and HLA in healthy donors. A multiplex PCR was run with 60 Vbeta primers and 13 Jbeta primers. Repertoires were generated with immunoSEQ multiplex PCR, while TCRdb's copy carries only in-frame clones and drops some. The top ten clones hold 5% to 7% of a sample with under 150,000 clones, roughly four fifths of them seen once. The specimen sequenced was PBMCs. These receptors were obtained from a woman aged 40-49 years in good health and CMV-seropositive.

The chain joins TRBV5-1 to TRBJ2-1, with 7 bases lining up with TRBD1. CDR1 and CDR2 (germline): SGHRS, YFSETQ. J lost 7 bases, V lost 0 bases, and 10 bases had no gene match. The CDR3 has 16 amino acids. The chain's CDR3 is CASSLGQGFGMNEQFF. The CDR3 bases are TGCGCCAGCAGCTTGGGACAGGGATTCGGTATGAATGAGCAGTTCTTC.

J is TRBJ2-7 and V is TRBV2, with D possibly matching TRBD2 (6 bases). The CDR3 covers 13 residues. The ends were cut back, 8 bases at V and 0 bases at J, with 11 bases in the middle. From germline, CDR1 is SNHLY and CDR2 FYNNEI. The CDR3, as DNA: TGTGCCAGCGGCCGACTAGTCTCCTACGAGCAGTACTTC. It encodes CASGRLVSYEQYF. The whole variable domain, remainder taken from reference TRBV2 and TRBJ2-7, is EPEVTQTPSHQVTQMGQEVILRCVPISNHLYFYWYRQILGQKVEFLVSFYNNEISEKSEIFDDQFSVERPDGSNFTLKIRSTKLEDSAMYFCASGRLVSYEQYFGPGTRLTVT.

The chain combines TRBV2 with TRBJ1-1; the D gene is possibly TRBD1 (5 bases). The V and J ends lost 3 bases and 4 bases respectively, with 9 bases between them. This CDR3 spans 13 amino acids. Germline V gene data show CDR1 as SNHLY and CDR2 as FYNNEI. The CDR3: CASSDRVGTEAFF. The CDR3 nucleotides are TGTGCCAGCAGTGACAGGGTCGGCACTGAAGCTTTCTTT.

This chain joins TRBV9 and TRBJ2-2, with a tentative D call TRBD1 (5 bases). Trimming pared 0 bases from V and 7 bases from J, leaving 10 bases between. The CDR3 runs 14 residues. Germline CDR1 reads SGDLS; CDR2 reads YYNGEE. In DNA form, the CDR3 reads TGTGCCAGCAGCGTAGCAGGAAGGGGCGGGGAGCTGTTTTTT. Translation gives CASSVAGRGGELFF.

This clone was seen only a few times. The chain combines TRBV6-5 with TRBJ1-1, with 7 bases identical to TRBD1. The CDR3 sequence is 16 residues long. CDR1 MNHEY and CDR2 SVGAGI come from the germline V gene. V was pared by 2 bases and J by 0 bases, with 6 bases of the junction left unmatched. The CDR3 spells CASSYPRGTVNTEAFF. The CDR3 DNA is TGTGCCAGCAGTTACCCCAGAGGGACAGTGAACACTGAAGCTTTCTTT.

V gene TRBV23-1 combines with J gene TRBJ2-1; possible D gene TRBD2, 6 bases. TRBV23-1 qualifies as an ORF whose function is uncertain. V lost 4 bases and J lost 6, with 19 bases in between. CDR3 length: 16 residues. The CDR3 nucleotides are TGCGCCAGCAGTCTGGGGACTGGCGGGTGGGGCAATGAGCAGTTCTTC. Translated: CASSLGTGGWGNEQFF.

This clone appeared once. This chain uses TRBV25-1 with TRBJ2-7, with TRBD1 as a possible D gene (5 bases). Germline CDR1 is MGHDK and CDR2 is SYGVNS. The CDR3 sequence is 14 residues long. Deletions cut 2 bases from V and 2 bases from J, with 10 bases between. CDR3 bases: TGTGCCAGCAGTGAAGGCCAGGGTCCCTACGAGCAGTACTTC. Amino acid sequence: CASSEGQGPYEQYF.

The CDR3 DNA is TGTGCCAGCATAAAGGACAGAGAGTCCTACGAGCAGTACTTC. This sequence encodes CASIKDRESYEQYF. This chain uses TRBV2 with TRBJ2-5; tentatively, D is TRBD1 (6 bases). The DNA end favors TRBJ2-7, so the J call may be wrong. The CDR3 is made up of 14 amino acids. Germline V gene sequence: CDR1 SNHLY, CDR2 FYNNEI.

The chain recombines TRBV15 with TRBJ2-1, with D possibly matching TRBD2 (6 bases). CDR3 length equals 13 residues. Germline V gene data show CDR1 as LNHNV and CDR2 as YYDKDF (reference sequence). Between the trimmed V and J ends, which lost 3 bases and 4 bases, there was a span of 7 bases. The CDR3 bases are TGTGCCACCAGCAGGGGAGGTTACAATGAGCAGTTCTTC. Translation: CATSRGGYNEQFF.

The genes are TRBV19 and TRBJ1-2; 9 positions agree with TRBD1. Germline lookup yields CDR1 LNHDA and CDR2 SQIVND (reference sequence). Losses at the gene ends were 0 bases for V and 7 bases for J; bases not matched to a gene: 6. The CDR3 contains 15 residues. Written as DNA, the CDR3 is TGTGCCAGTAGTATAGACTCTACAGGGGGCAGTGGCTACACCTTC. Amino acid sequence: CASSIDSTGGSGYTF.

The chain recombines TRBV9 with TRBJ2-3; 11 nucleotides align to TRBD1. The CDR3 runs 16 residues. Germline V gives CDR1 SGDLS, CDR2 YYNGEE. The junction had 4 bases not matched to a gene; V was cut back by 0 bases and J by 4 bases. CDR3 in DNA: TGTGCCAGCAGCGTAGATAGGACAGGGGGCCCAGATACGCAGTATTTT. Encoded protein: CASSVDRTGGPDTQYF.

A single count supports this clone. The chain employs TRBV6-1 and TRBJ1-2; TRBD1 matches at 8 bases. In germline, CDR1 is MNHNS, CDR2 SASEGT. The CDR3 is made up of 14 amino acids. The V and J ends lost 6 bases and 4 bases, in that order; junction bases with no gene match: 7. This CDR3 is CASRGTGGAYGYTF. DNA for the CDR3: TGTGCCAGCAGGGGGACAGGCGGGGCCTATGGCTACACCTTC.

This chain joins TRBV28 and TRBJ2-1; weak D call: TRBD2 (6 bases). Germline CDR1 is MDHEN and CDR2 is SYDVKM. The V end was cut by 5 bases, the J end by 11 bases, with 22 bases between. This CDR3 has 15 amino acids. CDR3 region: CASSPNTGTPYQQFF. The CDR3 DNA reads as TGTGCCAGCAGTCCAAATACCGGGACTCCATACCAGCAGTTCTTC.

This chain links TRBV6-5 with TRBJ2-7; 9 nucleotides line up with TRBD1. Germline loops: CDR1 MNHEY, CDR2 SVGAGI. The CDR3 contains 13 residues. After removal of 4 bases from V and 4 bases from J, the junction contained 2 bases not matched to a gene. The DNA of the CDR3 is TGTGCCAGCAGTTCCGACAGGGGGTACGAGCAGTACTTC. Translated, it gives CASSSDRGYEQYF.

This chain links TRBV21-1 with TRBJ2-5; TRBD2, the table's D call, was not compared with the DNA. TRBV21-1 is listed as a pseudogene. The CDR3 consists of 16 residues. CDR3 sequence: CASSKVLAGRGETQYF. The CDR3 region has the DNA TGTGCCAGCAGCAAAGTCCTAGCGGGAAGGGGAGAGACCCAGTACTTC.

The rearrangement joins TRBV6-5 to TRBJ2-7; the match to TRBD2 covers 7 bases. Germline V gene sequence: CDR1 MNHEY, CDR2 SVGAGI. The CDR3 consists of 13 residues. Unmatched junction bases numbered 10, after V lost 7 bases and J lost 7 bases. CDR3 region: CASTPGGGGEQYF. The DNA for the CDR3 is TGTGCCAGCACCCCGGGAGGCGGCGGGGAGCAGTACTTC.

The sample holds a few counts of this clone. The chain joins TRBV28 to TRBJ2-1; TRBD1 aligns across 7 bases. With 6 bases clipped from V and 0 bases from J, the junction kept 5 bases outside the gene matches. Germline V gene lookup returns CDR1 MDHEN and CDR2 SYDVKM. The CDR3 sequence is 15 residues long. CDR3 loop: CASRRGTDSYNEQFF. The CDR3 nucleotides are TGTGCCAGCAGAAGAGGGACAGACTCCTACAATGAGCAGTTCTTC.

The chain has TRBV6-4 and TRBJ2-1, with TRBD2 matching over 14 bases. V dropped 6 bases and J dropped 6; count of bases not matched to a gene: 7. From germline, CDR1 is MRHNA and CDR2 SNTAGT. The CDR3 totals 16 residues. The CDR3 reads CASSKAGTSGSNEQFF. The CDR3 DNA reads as TGTGCCAGCAGCAAAGCCGGGACTAGCGGGAGCAATGAGCAGTTCTTC.

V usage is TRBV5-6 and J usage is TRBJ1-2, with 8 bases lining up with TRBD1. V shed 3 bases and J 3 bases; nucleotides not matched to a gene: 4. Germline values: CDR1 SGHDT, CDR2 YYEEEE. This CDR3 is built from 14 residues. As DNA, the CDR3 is TGTGCCAGCAGCTACGGACAGGGTGACTATGGCTACACCTTC. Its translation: CASSYGQGDYGYTF.